A selection of T cell receptor beta chains follows, all from one sample in a study of T cell responses to AZD1222 COVID-19 vaccine. TCRdb keeps only in-frame clones here, not all; method: immunoSEQ multiplex PCR. The sample has about 140,000 clones, 88% seen once. The material sequenced was peripheral blood, taken on day 0 of AZD1222 vaccination. The receptors come from an adult in good health. Both conserved end residues are part of each CDR3. The listing skips clone size in some rows; elsewhere it reads once, few, many or a size class.

J	size	V	CDR3
TRBJ1-1	once	TRBV3-1/TRBV3-2	CASSQAGGRREAFF
TRBJ1-4	-	TRBV5-6	CASSLVGGSELFF
TRBJ2-1	-	TRBV27	CASGDGGGDNEQFF
TRBJ1-1	-	TRBV12-3/TRBV12-4	CASSLMVIGAFF
TRBJ2-3	-	TRBV24-1	CATSEARADTQYF
TRBJ2-7	-	TRBV7-8	CASSLGMSGTSYEQYF
TRBJ2-2	-	TRBV9	CASSVISTGELFF
TRBJ1-5	-	TRBV11-2	CASTPGDRAYSNQPQHF
TRBJ2-1	-	TRBV12-3/TRBV12-4	CASSLQFGQFF
TRBJ1-2	-	TRBV15	CATSRDGTGSGYGYTF
TRBJ1-5	-	TRBV27	CASSPRVLGQGSQPQHF
TRBJ1-2	-	TRBV6-6	CASSPGQAGGGIYGYTF
TRBJ2-1	once	TRBV28	CASRIPGPVLEQFF
TRBJ2-1	-	TRBV14	CASSQDYNEQFF
TRBJ2-2	-	TRBV7-6	CASSQNSAETANTGELFF
TRBJ2-7	few	TRBV5-4	CASTWTGSYEQYF
TRBJ1-2	once	TRBV6-5	CASSLEGKNYGYTF
TRBJ1-2	once	TRBV28	CASWDEANYGYTF
TRBJ2-7	-	TRBV5-4	CASRYAGNTYEQYF
TRBJ2-7	-	TRBV9	CASSPQGLSYEQYF
TRBJ2-5	-	TRBV19	CASSEDRETQYF
TRBJ1-5	-	TRBV11-2	CASSLSGFDSNQPQHF
TRBJ2-3	-	TRBV10-3	CAISVGTSITDTQYF
TRBJ2-5	-	TRBV3-1/TRBV3-2	CASSQDLKEETQYF
TRBJ1-4	-	TRBV27	CASSLSPRDRKKLFF
TRBJ1-1	-	TRBV6-1	CASSELGEAFF